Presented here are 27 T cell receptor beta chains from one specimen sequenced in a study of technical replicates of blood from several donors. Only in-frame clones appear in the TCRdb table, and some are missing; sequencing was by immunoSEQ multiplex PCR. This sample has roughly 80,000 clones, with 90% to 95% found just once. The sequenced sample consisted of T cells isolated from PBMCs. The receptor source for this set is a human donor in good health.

The CDR3 nucleotides read TGTGCCAGCAGCACCTTGGGGGCTTACACTGAAGCTTTCTTT. Its protein product is CASSTLGAYTEAFF. The V gene is TRBV5-4, the J gene TRBJ1-1, with D perhaps matching TRBD1 (6 bases). In germline, CDR1 is SGHNT, CDR2 YYREEE (reference sequence). Trimming cost V 4 bases and J 3 bases, with 13 bases left between them. The CDR3 spans 14 residues. The whole variable domain, filled in from reference TRBV5-4 and TRBJ1-1, reads ETGVTQSPTHLIKTRGQQVTLRCSSQSGHNTVSWYQQALGQGPQFIFQYYREEENGRGNFPPRFSGLQFPNYSSELNVNALELDDSALYLCASSTLGAYTEAFFGQGTRLTVV.

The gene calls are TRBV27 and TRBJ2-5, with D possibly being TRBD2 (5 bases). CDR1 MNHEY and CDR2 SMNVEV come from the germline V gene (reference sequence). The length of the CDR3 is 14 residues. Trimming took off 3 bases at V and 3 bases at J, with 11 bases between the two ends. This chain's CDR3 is CASSFLKEEETQYF. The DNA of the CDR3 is TGTGCCAGCAGTTTTTTGAAGGAGGAAGAGACCCAGTACTTC.

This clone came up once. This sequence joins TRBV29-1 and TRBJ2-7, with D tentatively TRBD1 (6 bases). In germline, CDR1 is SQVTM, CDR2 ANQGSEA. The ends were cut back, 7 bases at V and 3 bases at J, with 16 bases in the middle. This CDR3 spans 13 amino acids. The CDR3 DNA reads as TGCAGCGCGAGGGGGTTAGGGGACTACGAGCAGTACTTC. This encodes CSARGLGDYEQYF.

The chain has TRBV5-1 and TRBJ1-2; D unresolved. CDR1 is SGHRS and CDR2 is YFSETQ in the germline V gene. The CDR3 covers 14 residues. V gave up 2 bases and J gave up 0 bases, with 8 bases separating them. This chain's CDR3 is CASSFREANYGYTF. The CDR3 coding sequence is TGCGCCAGCAGCTTCCGCGAAGCTAACTATGGCTACACCTTC. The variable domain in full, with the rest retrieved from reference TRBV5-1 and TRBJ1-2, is KAGVTQTPRYLIKTRGQQVTLSCSPISGHRSVSWYQQTPGQGLQFLFEYFSETQRNKGNFPGRFSGRQFSNSRSEMNVSTLELGDSALYLCASSFREANYGYTFGSGTRLTVV.

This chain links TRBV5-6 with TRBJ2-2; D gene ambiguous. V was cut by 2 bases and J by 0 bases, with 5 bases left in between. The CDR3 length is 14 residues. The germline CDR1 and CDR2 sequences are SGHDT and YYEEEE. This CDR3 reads CASSFLTNTGELFF. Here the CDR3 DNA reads TGTGCCAGCAGCTTTCTAACGAACACCGGGGAGCTGTTTTTT.

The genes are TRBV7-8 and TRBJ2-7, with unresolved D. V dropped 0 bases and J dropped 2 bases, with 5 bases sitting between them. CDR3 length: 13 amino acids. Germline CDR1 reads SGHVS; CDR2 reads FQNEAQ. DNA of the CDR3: TGTGCCAGCAGCTTAGCTCTAGCCTACGAGCAGTACTTC. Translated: CASSLALAYEQYF. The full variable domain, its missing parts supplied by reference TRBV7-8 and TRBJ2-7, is GAGVSQSPRYKVAKRGQDVALRCDPISGHVSLFWYQQALGQGPEFLTYFQNEAQLDKSGLPSDRFFAERPEGSVSTLKIQRTQQEDSAVYLCASSLALAYEQYFGPGTRLTVT.

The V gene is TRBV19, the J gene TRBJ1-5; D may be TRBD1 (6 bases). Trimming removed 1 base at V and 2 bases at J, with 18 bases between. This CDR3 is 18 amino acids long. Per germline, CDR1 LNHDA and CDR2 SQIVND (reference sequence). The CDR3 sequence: CASSIGIFRDTGNQPQHF. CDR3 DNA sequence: TGTGCCAGTAGTATAGGGATATTCCGGGACACAGGCAATCAGCCCCAGCATTTT.

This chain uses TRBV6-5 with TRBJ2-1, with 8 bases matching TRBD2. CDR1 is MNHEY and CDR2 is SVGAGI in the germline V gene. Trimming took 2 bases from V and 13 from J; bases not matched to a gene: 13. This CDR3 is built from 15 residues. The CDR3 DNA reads TGTGCCAGCAGTTACCCAACGGGAGGGCCTGCTATCCAGTTCTTC. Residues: CASSYPTGGPAIQFF.

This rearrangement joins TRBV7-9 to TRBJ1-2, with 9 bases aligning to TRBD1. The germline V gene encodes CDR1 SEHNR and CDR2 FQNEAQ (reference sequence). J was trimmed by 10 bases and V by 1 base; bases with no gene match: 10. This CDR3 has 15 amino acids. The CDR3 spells CASSLGFGTGMVYTF. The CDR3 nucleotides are TGTGCCAGCAGCTTAGGTTTTGGGACAGGGATGGTCTACACCTTC.

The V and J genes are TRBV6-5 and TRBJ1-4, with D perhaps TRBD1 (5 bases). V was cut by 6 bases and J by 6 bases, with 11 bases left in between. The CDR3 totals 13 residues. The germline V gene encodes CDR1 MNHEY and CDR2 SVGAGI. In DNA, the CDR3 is TGTGCCAGCAGCCGGGACTTGTATGAAAAACTGTTTTTT. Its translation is CASSRDLYEKLFF.

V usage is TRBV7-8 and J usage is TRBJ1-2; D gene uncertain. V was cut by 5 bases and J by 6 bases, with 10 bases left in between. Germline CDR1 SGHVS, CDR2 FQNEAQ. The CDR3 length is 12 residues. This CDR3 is CASSATTNGYTF. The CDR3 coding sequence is TGTGCCAGCAGCGCGACGACAAATGGCTACACCTTC.

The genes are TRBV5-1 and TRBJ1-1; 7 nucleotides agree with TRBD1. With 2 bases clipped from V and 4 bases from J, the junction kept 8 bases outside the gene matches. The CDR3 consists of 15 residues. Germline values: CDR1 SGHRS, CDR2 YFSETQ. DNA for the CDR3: TGCGCCAGCAGCTTTAAAGGGGGCGATGGCACTGAAGCTTTCTTT. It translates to CASSFKGGDGTEAFF.

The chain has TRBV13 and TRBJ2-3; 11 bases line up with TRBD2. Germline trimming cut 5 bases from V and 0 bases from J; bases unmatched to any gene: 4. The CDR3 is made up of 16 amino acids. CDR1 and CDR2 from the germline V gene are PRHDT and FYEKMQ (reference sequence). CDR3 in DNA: TGTGCCAGCAGCCTTGGGACTAGCGGTAGCACAGATACGCAGTATTTT. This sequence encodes CASSLGTSGSTDTQYF.

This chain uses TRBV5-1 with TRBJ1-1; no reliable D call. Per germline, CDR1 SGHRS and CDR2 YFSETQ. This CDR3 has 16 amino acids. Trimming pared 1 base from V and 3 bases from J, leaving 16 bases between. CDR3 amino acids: CASSLKSGVSDTEAFF. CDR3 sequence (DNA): TGCGCCAGCAGCTTGAAATCCGGGGTATCGGACACTGAAGCTTTCTTT. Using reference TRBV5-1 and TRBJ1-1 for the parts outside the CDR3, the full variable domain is KAGVTQTPRYLIKTRGQQVTLSCSPISGHRSVSWYQQTPGQGLQFLFEYFSETQRNKGNFPGRFSGRQFSNSRSEMNVSTLELGDSALYLCASSLKSGVSDTEAFFGQGTRLTVV.

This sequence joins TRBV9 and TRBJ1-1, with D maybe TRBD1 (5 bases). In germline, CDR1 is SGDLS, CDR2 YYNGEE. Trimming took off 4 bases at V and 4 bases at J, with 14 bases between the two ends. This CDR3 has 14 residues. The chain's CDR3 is CASSTQGFGTEAFF. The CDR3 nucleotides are TGTGCCAGCAGCACCCAGGGATTTGGCACTGAAGCTTTCTTT.

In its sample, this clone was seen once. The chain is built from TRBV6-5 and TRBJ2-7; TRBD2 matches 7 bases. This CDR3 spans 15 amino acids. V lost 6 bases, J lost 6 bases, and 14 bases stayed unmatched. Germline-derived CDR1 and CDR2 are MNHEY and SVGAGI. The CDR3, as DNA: TGTGCCAGCAGGTCCCTACTAGCGAGTCTCCCCGAGCAGTACTTC. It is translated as CASRSLLASLPEQYF.

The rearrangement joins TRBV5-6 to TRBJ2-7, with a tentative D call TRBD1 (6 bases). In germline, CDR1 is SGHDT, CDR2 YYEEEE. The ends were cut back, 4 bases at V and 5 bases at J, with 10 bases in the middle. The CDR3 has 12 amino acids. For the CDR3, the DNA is TGTGCCAGCAGCCCCAACAGGGACGAGCAGTACTTC. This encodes CASSPNRDEQYF.

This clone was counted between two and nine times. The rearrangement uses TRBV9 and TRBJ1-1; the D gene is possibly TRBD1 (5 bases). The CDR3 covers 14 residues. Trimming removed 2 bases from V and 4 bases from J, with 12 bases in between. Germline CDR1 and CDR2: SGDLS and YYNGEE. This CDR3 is CASSVIGGSTEAFF. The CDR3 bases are TGTGCCAGCAGCGTCATCGGGGGGAGCACTGAAGCTTTCTTT.

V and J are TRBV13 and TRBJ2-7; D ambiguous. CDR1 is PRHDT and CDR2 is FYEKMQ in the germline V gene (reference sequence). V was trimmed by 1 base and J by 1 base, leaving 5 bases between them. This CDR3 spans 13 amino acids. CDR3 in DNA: TGTGCCAGCAGCTTAGCGTCGTCCTACGAGCAGTACTTC. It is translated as CASSLASSYEQYF.

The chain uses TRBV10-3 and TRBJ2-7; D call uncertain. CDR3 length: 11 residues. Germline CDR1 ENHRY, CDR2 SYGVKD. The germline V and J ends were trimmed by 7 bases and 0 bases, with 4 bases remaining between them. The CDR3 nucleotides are TGTGCCATCACTCTCTCCTACGAGCAGTACTTC. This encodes CAITLSYEQYF.

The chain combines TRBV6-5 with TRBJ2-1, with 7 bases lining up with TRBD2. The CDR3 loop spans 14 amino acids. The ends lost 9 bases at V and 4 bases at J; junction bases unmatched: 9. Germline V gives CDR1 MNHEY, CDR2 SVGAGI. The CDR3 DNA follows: TGTGCCAGTCAGGGAGGGGACGCTTACAATGAGCAGTTCTTC. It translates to CASQGGDAYNEQFF.

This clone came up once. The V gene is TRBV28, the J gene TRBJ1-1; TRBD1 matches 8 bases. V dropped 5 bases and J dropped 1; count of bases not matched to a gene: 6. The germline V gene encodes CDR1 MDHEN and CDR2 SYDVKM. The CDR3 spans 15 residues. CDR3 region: CASSTRTGSNTEAFF. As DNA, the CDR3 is TGTGCCAGCAGTACACGGACAGGGTCGAACACTGAAGCTTTCTTT. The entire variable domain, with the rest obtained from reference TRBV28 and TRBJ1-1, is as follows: DVKVTQSSRYLVKRTGEKVFLECVQDMDHENMFWYRQDPGLGLRLIYFSYDVKMKEKGDIPEGYSVSREKKERFSLILESASTNQTSMYLCASSTRTGSNTEAFFGQGTRLTVV.

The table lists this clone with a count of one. The CDR3 protein is CAWSVWGTGDEKLFF. As DNA, the CDR3 is TGTGCCTGGAGTGTTTGGGGGACAGGGGATGAAAAACTGTTTTTT. This chain joins TRBV30 and TRBJ1-4, with 10 bases identical to TRBD1. This CDR3 has 15 amino acids. With 0 bases clipped from V and 6 bases from J, the junction kept 4 bases outside the gene matches. Germline loops: CDR1 GTSNPN, CDR2 SVGIG (reference sequence).

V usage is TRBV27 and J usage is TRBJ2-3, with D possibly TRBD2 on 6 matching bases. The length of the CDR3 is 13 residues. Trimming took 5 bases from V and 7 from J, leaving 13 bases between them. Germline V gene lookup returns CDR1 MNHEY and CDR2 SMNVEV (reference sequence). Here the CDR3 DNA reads TGTGCCAGCAGTCGGGACTCAGTTTATACGCAGTATTTT. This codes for CASSRDSVYTQYF.

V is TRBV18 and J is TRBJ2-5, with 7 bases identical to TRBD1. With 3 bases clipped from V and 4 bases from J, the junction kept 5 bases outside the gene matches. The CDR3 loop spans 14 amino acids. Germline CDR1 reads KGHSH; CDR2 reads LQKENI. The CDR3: CASSPVTGRETQYF. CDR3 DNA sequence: TGTGCCAGCTCACCGGTGACAGGGCGAGAGACCCAGTACTTC.

CDR3 DNA: TGTGCCAGCGGGAGGGCCTACACCGGGGAGCTGTTTTTT. It translates to CASGRAYTGELFF. The chain is built from TRBV7-6 and TRBJ2-2; 7 bases agree with TRBD2. This CDR3 is built from 13 residues. V trimming: 8 bases; J trimming: 3 bases; junction bases outside the gene matches: 3. The germline CDR1 and CDR2 sequences are SGHVS and FNYEAQ.

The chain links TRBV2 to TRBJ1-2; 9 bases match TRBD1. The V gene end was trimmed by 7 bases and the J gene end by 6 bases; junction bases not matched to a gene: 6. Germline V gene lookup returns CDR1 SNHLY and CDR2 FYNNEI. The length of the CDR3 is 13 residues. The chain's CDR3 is CASNIRTGDGYTF. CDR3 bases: TGTGCCAGCAACATTCGGACAGGGGATGGCTACACCTTC. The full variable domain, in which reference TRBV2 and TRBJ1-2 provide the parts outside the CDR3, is EPEVTQTPSHQVTQMGQEVILRCVPISNHLYFYWYRQILGQKVEFLVSFYNNEISEKSEIFDDQFSVERPDGSNFTLKIRSTKLEDSAMYFCASNIRTGDGYTFGSGTRLTVV.